The 30 T cell receptor beta chains presented below share a single source sample, sequenced in a study of T cell changes during pregnancy in multiple sclerosis. The assay was immunoSEQ multiplex PCR, and TCRdb's table has in-frame clones only and misses some. The sample has about 46,000 clones, more than 90% seen once. Here the sequenced sample was CD8+ T cells from peripheral blood mononuclear cells, taken after pregnancy. The source is a female donor with multiple sclerosis, enrolled in a pregnancy study.

J is TRBJ2-2 and V is TRBV4-3; D possibly corresponds to TRBD1 (5 bases). This CDR3 is built from 16 residues. Germline V gene data show CDR1 as LGHNA and CDR2 as YSLEER. Trimming left V 4 bases short and J 6 bases short, with 18 bases between. CDR3 sequence (DNA): TGCGCCAGCAGCCTGGAGCCAGGGCTCTCAGCCGGGGAGCTGTTTTTT. Amino acids: CASSLEPGLSAGELFF.

This clone was recorded a few times. The gene calls are TRBV10-3 and TRBJ2-7; perhaps TRBD2 as D (5 bases). The germline CDR1 and CDR2 sequences are ENHRY and SYGVKD. Trimming removed 4 bases from V and 3 bases from J, with 13 bases in between. The CDR3 totals 14 residues. The CDR3 spells CAISVLGENYEQYF. The DNA of the CDR3 is TGTGCCATCAGTGTCCTGGGAGAAAACTACGAGCAGTACTTC.

V is TRBV14 and J is TRBJ2-7; D uncertain. V was pared by 4 bases and J by 3 bases, with 7 bases between. In germline, CDR1 is SGHDN, CDR2 FVKESK. The CDR3 consists of 12 residues. The CDR3 spells CASSLTSYEQYF. The CDR3 DNA sequence: TGTGCCAGCAGCCTTACGAGCTACGAGCAGTACTTC.

The gene calls are TRBV7-8 and TRBJ1-6; D might be TRBD1 (6 bases). The germline V and J ends were trimmed by 1 base and 10 bases, with 17 bases remaining between them. Germline loops: CDR1 SGHVS, CDR2 FQNEAQ. CDR3 size: 16 residues. The CDR3 nucleotides are TGTGCCAGCAGCTTAGGGGCACAGGGCTTAGGGTCACCCCTCCACTTT. Amino acid sequence: CASSLGAQGLGSPLHF.

This chain joins TRBV5-4 and TRBJ2-2; no clear D gene. The CDR3 is 14 residues long. V was cut by 0 bases and J by 5 bases, with 8 bases left in between. Per germline, CDR1 SGHNT and CDR2 YYREEE (reference sequence). For the CDR3, the DNA is TGTGCCAGCAGCTTGGGTGCGGCTACCGGGGAGCTGTTTTTT. Amino acid sequence: CASSLGAATGELFF.

J is TRBJ2-7 and V is TRBV4-2; TRBD1 agrees at 7 bases. Germline V gene data show CDR1 as LGHNA and CDR2 as YNFKEQ. Trimming took 4 bases from V and 3 from J; bases not matched to a gene: 9. This CDR3 is built from 15 residues. The CDR3 DNA follows: TGTGCCAGCAGCCCGGAAGCAGGGGGTTACTACGAGCAGTACTTC. This encodes CASSPEAGGYYEQYF.

The chain recombines TRBV19 with TRBJ2-5, with 10 bases lining up with TRBD2. V gave up 3 bases and J gave up 2 bases; unmatched junction bases: 12. CDR3 length equals 18 residues. CDR1 is LNHDA and CDR2 is SQIVND in the germline V gene (reference sequence). CDR3 protein: CASSIFPLTSGPQETQYF. CDR3 in DNA: TGTGCCAGTAGTATCTTTCCCTTGACTAGCGGGCCTCAAGAGACCCAGTACTTC.

This chain connects TRBV6-5 to TRBJ2-7, with D possibly matching TRBD1 (6 bases). CDR3 length: 14 amino acids. With 6 bases removed from V and 5 bases from J, the gap between germline ends came to 17 bases. The V gene's germline CDR1 is MNHEY and CDR2 SVGAGI. Here the CDR3 reads CASSGRDIRDEQYF. In nucleotides, the CDR3 is TGTGCCAGCAGCGGCCGGGACATTCGGGACGAGCAGTACTTC.

This clone was detected only once. The chain joins TRBV19 to TRBJ2-7; 9 nucleotides line up with TRBD1. V shed 6 bases, J shed 6 bases, and the junction held 9 bases outside the gene matches. The CDR3 spans 14 residues. The V gene's germline CDR1 is LNHDA and CDR2 SQIVND (reference sequence). CDR3 DNA sequence: TGTGCCAGTAGGACCGGGACAGGGCTTGGCGAGCAGTACTTC. It translates to CASRTGTGLGEQYF.

J is TRBJ1-1 and V is TRBV29-1, with TRBD1 matching over 7 bases. The CDR3 length is 12 residues. With 4 bases clipped from V and 6 bases from J, the junction kept 5 bases outside the gene matches. Germline CDR1 SQVTM, CDR2 ANQGSEA. In nucleotides, the CDR3 is TGCAGCGTTGGACAGGGAAGGGCTGAAGCTTTCTTT. It specifies CSVGQGRAEAFF.

The chain couples TRBV29-1 to TRBJ1-6; 9 positions match TRBD1. The CDR3 consists of 15 residues. From germline, CDR1 is SQVTM and CDR2 ANQGSEA. V shed 7 bases, J shed 10 bases, and the junction held 14 bases outside the gene matches. This chain's CDR3 is CSGGTGQTPRSPLHF. The DNA of the CDR3 is TGCAGCGGGGGGACAGGGCAAACCCCAAGGTCACCCCTCCACTTT.

The V gene is TRBV28, the J gene TRBJ2-1; 7 nucleotides line up with TRBD1. The germline V gene has CDR1 MDHEN and CDR2 SYDVKM. This CDR3 comprises 15 residues. J lost 6 bases, V lost 4 bases, and 9 bases had no gene match. CDR3 loop: CASSSPDREGNEQFF. In nucleotides, the CDR3 is TGTGCCAGCAGTTCTCCCGACAGGGAAGGCAATGAGCAGTTCTTC.

The chain has TRBV5-6 and TRBJ2-2; D possibly corresponds to TRBD2 (5 bases). This CDR3 is 14 amino acids long. Germline lookup yields CDR1 SGHDT and CDR2 YYEEEE. Trimming took off 1 base at V and 8 bases at J, with 12 bases between the two ends. The CDR3 coding sequence is TGTGCCAGCAGCTTGTCGGCCAGACTAGGGGAGCTGTTTTTT. This sequence encodes CASSLSARLGELFF.

The genes are TRBV7-9 and TRBJ1-1; no definite D call. With 5 bases removed from V and 3 bases from J, the gap between germline ends came to 7 bases. Germline CDR1 SEHNR, CDR2 FQNEAQ (reference sequence). The CDR3 spans 12 residues. The CDR3 nucleotides are TGTGCCAGCAGCCCCCCCTACACTGAAGCTTTCTTT. Translation gives CASSPPYTEAFF. The whole variable domain, remainder taken from reference TRBV7-9 and TRBJ1-1, is DTGVSQNPRHKITKRGQNVTFRCDPISEHNRLYWYRQTLGQGPEFLTYFQNEAQLEKSRLLSDRFSAERPKGSFSTLEIQRTEQGDSAMYLCASSPPYTEAFFGQGTRLTVV.

This clone was recorded once. The chain carries TRBV4-1 and TRBJ1-5; unclear D gene. V was trimmed by 0 bases and J by 0 bases, leaving 18 bases between them. CDR3 length: 19 amino acids. The germline V gene has CDR1 MGHRA and CDR2 YSYEKL. CDR3 residues: CASSQDHREVLDSNQPQHF. CDR3 bases: TGCGCCAGCAGCCAAGATCATAGGGAGGTTCTAGATAGCAATCAGCCCCAGCATTTT.

This clone was recorded once. V gene TRBV19 combines with J gene TRBJ2-4, with TRBD2 identical over 7 bases. The V and J ends lost 3 bases and 8 bases, in that order; junction bases with no gene match: 7. In germline, CDR1 is LNHDA, CDR2 SQIVND (reference sequence). The length of the CDR3 is 14 residues. In DNA, the CDR3 is TGTGCCAGTAGTATTTGGGGGGGGGAGGACATTCAGTACTTC. It is translated as CASSIWGGEDIQYF.

This sequence joins TRBV5-4 and TRBJ2-7, with D perhaps TRBD2 (5 bases). Looked up from germline, CDR1 is SGHNT and CDR2 is YYREEE (reference sequence). CDR3 length: 13 amino acids. V dropped 0 bases and J dropped 7 bases, with 11 bases sitting between them. The DNA for the CDR3 is TGTGCCAGCAGCTTGGTTGGGGAGTTGGAGCAGTACTTC. It is translated as CASSLVGELEQYF.

V and J are TRBV5-6 and TRBJ1-1, with a weak D call TRBD1 (5 bases). This CDR3 has 11 residues. Trimming stripped 2 bases from V and 10 bases from J, with 9 bases between. Germline-derived CDR1 and CDR2 are SGHDT and YYEEEE. The CDR3 bases are TGTGCCAGCAGCTTCGGGGGTCGAGCTTTCTTT. It encodes CASSFGGRAFF.

The rearrangement links TRBV2 to TRBJ2-7; no firm D call. The length of the CDR3 is 10 residues. Between the trimmed V and J ends, which lost 8 bases and 3 bases, there was a span of 5 bases. Germline loops: CDR1 SNHLY, CDR2 FYNNEI. CDR3 in DNA: TGTGCCAGCCTAGGCTACGAGCAGTACTTC. It codes for CASLGYEQYF.

This clone appeared once. The chain uses TRBV11-3 and TRBJ2-4; 11 nucleotides agree with TRBD2. J gave up 0 bases and V 0 bases, and 4 bases lay outside the gene matches. This CDR3 has 18 residues. In germline, CDR1 is SGHNT, CDR2 YENEEA. This chain's CDR3 is CASSLEVGLAVAKNIQYF. In DNA, the CDR3 is TGTGCCAGCAGCTTAGAAGTGGGACTAGCGGTAGCCAAAAACATTCAGTACTTC.

The chain joins TRBV9 to TRBJ1-3; D ambiguous. Deletions cut 4 bases from V and 3 bases from J, with 14 bases between. Germline CDR1 reads SGDLS; CDR2 reads YYNGEE. The CDR3 contains 15 residues. The DNA of the CDR3 is TGTGCCAGCAGCTCAGCACCGGGGTTTGGAAACACCATATATTTT. This sequence encodes CASSSAPGFGNTIYF.

The CDR3, as DNA: TGTGCCTGGAGTGCAGTAAACACAGATACGCAGTATTTT. This encodes CAWSAVNTDTQYF. This sequence joins TRBV30 and TRBJ2-3; D gene ambiguous. The CDR3 loop spans 13 amino acids. CDR1 is GTSNPN, CDR2 SVGIG, per germline (reference sequence). V gave up 1 base and J gave up 2 bases, with 7 bases separating them.

This clone was seen a few times. The chain combines TRBV4-2 with TRBJ2-1; 12 nucleotides align to TRBD2. CDR1 LGHNA and CDR2 YNFKEQ come from the germline V gene. The CDR3 length is 16 residues. V lost 3 bases and J lost 3; bases outside the gene matches: 3. In DNA form, the CDR3 reads TGTGCCAGCAGCCAGGGACTAGCGGGTGACTACAATGAGCAGTTCTTC. Its translation: CASSQGLAGDYNEQFF.

This sequence joins TRBV5-1 and TRBJ1-1; TRBD1 matches at 8 bases. J gave up 2 bases and V 0 bases, and 6 bases lay outside the gene matches. The CDR3 spans 16 residues. The V gene's germline CDR1 is SGHRS and CDR2 YFSETQ. The CDR3 loop reads CASSLVTGAINTEAFF. CDR3 in DNA: TGCGCCAGCAGCTTGGTGACAGGGGCGATTAACACTGAAGCTTTCTTT.

The CDR3 here is CASSFSYRDRGQETQYF. For the CDR3, the DNA is TGCGCCAGCAGCTTTTCCTACCGGGACAGGGGTCAAGAGACCCAGTACTTC. The V and J genes are TRBV5-1 and TRBJ2-5, with 10 bases that match TRBD1. The V and J ends lost 2 bases and 2 bases, in that order; junction bases with no gene match: 9. The CDR3 contains 17 residues. Germline loops: CDR1 SGHRS, CDR2 YFSETQ. The full variable domain, with the rest looked up from reference TRBV5-1 and TRBJ2-5, is KAGVTQTPRYLIKTRGQQVTLSCSPISGHRSVSWYQQTPGQGLQFLFEYFSETQRNKGNFPGRFSGRQFSNSRSEMNVSTLELGDSALYLCASSFSYRDRGQETQYFGPGTRLLVL.

The chain is built from TRBV5-4 and TRBJ2-7; 9 nucleotides align to TRBD1. Trimming removed 2 bases from V and 4 bases from J; junction bases left unmatched: 7. This CDR3 region has 15 residues. Germline CDR1 reads SGHNT; CDR2 reads YYREEE (reference sequence). CDR3 DNA sequence: TGTGCCAGCAGCTTAGGGACAGGGCCCGAGTACGAGCAGTACTTC. Encoded protein: CASSLGTGPEYEQYF.

The chain couples TRBV5-8 to TRBJ1-2, with a possible D match to TRBD1 (6 bases). The CDR3 loop spans 15 amino acids. The V gene lost 0 bases and the J gene lost 8 bases, with 17 bases spanning the gap. Germline values: CDR1 SGHTS, CDR2 YDEGEE. The CDR3 nucleotides are TGTGCCAGCAGCTTGGAACAGGGTGAAGTCGGGGGCTACACCTTC. It encodes CASSLEQGEVGGYTF.

This chain links TRBV5-4 with TRBJ2-1, with 14 bases aligning to TRBD2. This CDR3 has 15 residues. Trimming removed 3 bases from V and 7 bases from J; junction bases left unmatched: 3. In germline, CDR1 is SGHNT, CDR2 YYREEE (reference sequence). The CDR3 DNA is TGTGCCAGCAGCTCGGGACTAGCGGGGGAAAATGAGCAGTTCTTC. Amino acid sequence: CASSSGLAGENEQFF.

This clone was seen once. This rearrangement joins TRBV4-2 to TRBJ1-1, with 7 bases lining up with TRBD1. V lost 0 bases, J lost 0 bases, and 7 bases stayed unmatched. Germline CDR1 is LGHNA and CDR2 is YNFKEQ. CDR3 length: 17 residues. The CDR3 protein is CASSQETVGGLNTEAFF. The CDR3, as DNA: TGTGCCAGCAGCCAAGAGACGGTAGGGGGCCTGAACACTGAAGCTTTCTTT.

V gene TRBV4-2 combines with J gene TRBJ2-5, with a weak D call TRBD2 (5 bases). Trimming left V 0 bases short and J 5 bases short, with 13 bases between. The CDR3 loop spans 15 amino acids. Germline lookup yields CDR1 LGHNA and CDR2 YNFKEQ. The CDR3 region has the DNA TGTGCCAGCAGCCAAGAAGGCGGGCTTTGGGAGACCCAGTACTTC. Translating it yields CASSQEGGLWETQYF.